A selection of T cell receptor beta chains follows, all from one sample in a study of blood T cell repertoires in COVID-19. Clones were read by immunoSEQ multiplex PCR, and TCRdb kept only the in-frame ones, dropping some. Among a few hundred thousand clones listed, around 83% were seen once. The sequencing input was peripheral blood. These receptors all come from a man aged 45-65 years who had recovered from COVID-19. The CDR3 runs from the conserved cysteine through the conserved F or W. Fields, in order: clone size, V gene, D gene, CDR3 length, J gene, CDR3 protein, CDR3 DNA. A D gene is named only where the DNA matches it firmly. For some rows the clone size is stated as once, few or many, or as a class when expanded; others skip it.

abundance: -
v_gene: TRBV19
d_gene: TRBD1
len: 15
j_gene: TRBJ1-5
CDR3aa: CASSTGQGARQPQHF
CDR3nt: TGTGCCAGTAGTACGGGACAGGGGGCGCGGCAGCCCCAGCATTTT

abundance: -
v_gene: TRBV29-1
d_gene: -
len: 15
j_gene: TRBJ2-1
CDR3aa: CSVEVTGRVRNEQFF
CDR3nt: TGCAGCGTCGAAGTAACAGGGCGAGTTCGCAATGAGCAGTTCTTC

abundance: -
v_gene: TRBV11-3
d_gene: -
len: 12
j_gene: TRBJ2-3
CDR3aa: CASSLYTDTQYF
CDR3nt: TGTGCCAGCAGCTTGTACACAGATACGCAGTATTTT

abundance: -
v_gene: TRBV5-1
d_gene: TRBD2
len: 21
j_gene: TRBJ2-3
CDR3aa: CASSFLPPGGSLGLAGGTQYF
CDR3nt: TGCGCCAGCAGCTTCCTACCCCCGGGAGGCAGCTTAGGACTAGCGGGAGGAACGCAGTATTTT

abundance: -
v_gene: TRBV19
d_gene: -
len: 19
j_gene: TRBJ2-1
CDR3aa: CASSIISKGLVRSYNEQFF
CDR3nt: TGTGCCAGTAGTATAATTAGTAAGGGGCTCGTGAGGTCCTACAATGAGCAGTTCTTC

abundance: -
v_gene: TRBV19
d_gene: -
len: 14
j_gene: TRBJ2-7
CDR3aa: CASSIGGQNYEQYF
CDR3nt: TGTGCCAGTAGTATAGGCGGGCAGAACTACGAGCAGTACTTC

abundance: -
v_gene: TRBV7-8
d_gene: -
len: 15
j_gene: TRBJ2-7
CDR3aa: CASSLMLAGTHEQYF
CDR3nt: TGTGCCAGCAGCTTAATGTTGGCGGGAACCCACGAGCAGTACTTC

abundance: -
v_gene: TRBV5-8
d_gene: TRBD2
len: 16
j_gene: TRBJ2-1
CDR3aa: CASSRTSGSSYNEQFF
CDR3nt: TGTGCCAGCAGCCGTACTAGCGGAAGCTCCTACAATGAGCAGTTCTTC

abundance: -
v_gene: TRBV5-5
d_gene: TRBD2
len: 15
j_gene: TRBJ2-7
CDR3aa: CASSLDGLAGVEQYF
CDR3nt: TGTGCCAGCAGCTTGGATGGACTAGCGGGAGTTGAGCAGTACTTC

abundance: -
v_gene: TRBV28
d_gene: TRBD1
len: 16
j_gene: TRBJ2-1
CDR3aa: CASSLGSRDRVRPEVF
CDR3nt: TGTGCCAGCAGTTTGGGCTCCCGGGACAGGGTACGACCAGAGGTCTTC

abundance: -
v_gene: TRBV24-1
d_gene: TRBD2
len: 15
j_gene: TRBJ2-1
CDR3aa: CATSDSSGRPHEQFF
CDR3nt: TGTGCCACCAGTGATTCTAGCGGGAGGCCCCATGAGCAGTTCTTC

abundance: -
v_gene: TRBV21-1
d_gene: -
len: 14
j_gene: TRBJ1-2
CDR3aa: CASTLMAGESGYTF
CDR3nt: TGTGCCAGCACCCTAATGGCAGGGGAGAGTGGCTACACCTTC

abundance: -
v_gene: TRBV10-3
d_gene: -
len: 14
j_gene: TRBJ1-5
CDR3aa: CAIQQGLGNQPQHF
CDR3nt: TGTGCCATCCAACAGGGTCTCGGCAATCAGCCCCAGCATTTT

abundance: -
v_gene: TRBV7-9
d_gene: -
len: 17
j_gene: TRBJ2-3
CDR3aa: CASSLGWPGVITDTQYF
CDR3nt: TGTGCCAGCAGCTTAGGCTGGCCGGGAGTTATTACAGATACGCAGTATTTT

abundance: -
v_gene: TRBV6-6
d_gene: TRBD1
len: 14
j_gene: TRBJ1-2
CDR3aa: CASTKRTDRGDYTF
CDR3nt: TGTGCCAGCACTAAAAGGACCGACAGGGGTGACTACACCTTC

abundance: -
v_gene: TRBV27
d_gene: -
len: 15
j_gene: TRBJ1-4
CDR3aa: CASSPLGATNEKLFF
CDR3nt: TGTGCCAGCAGTCCCCTAGGGGCAACTAATGAAAAACTGTTTTTT

abundance: -
v_gene: TRBV7-9
d_gene: -
len: 12
j_gene: TRBJ1-2
CDR3aa: CASSLRPYGYTF
CDR3nt: TGTGCCAGCTCCCTGAGGCCCTATGGCTACACCTTC

abundance: -
v_gene: TRBV30
d_gene: TRBD1
len: 16
j_gene: TRBJ1-6
CDR3aa: CAWRAIGDRADSPLHF
CDR3nt: TGTGCCTGGAGGGCCATAGGGGACAGGGCAGATTCACCCCTCCACTTT

abundance: -
v_gene: TRBV28
d_gene: -
len: 13
j_gene: TRBJ1-2
CDR3aa: CASSPPDSYGYTF
CDR3nt: TGTGCCAGCAGTCCCCCGGACAGTTATGGCTACACCTTC

abundance: few
v_gene: TRBV11-2
d_gene: TRBD1
len: 13
j_gene: TRBJ1-2
CDR3aa: CASSLGTGSGYTF
CDR3nt: TGTGCCAGCAGCTTAGGGACAGGATCGGGCTACACCTTC

abundance: -
v_gene: TRBV7-2
d_gene: TRBD1
len: 13
j_gene: TRBJ1-2
CDR3aa: CASSFTGVQGYTF
CDR3nt: TGTGCCAGCAGCTTCACAGGGGTCCAGGGCTACACCTTC

abundance: -
v_gene: TRBV4-1
d_gene: TRBD1
len: 13
j_gene: TRBJ2-3
CDR3aa: CASSSEDRGTQYF
CDR3nt: TGCGCCAGCAGCTCCGAGGACAGGGGCACGCAGTATTTT

abundance: -
v_gene: TRBV9
d_gene: TRBD2
len: 15
j_gene: TRBJ2-7
CDR3aa: CASSVGASGHYEQYF
CDR3nt: TGTGCCAGCAGCGTAGGTGCTAGCGGGCACTACGAGCAGTACTTC

abundance: -
v_gene: TRBV3-1/TRBV3-2
d_gene: TRBD2
len: 19
j_gene: TRBJ2-1
CDR3aa: CASSQEALWRAGGGNEQFF
CDR3nt: TGTGCCAGCAGCCAGGAGGCCCTTTGGAGGGCGGGAGGGGGCAATGAGCAGTTCTTC

abundance: -
v_gene: TRBV3-1/TRBV3-2
d_gene: -
len: 17
j_gene: TRBJ2-5
CDR3aa: CASSQDGSRSIQETQYF
CDR3nt: TGTGCCAGCAGCCAAGATGGTTCGAGGAGTATACAAGAGACCCAGTACTTC

abundance: -
v_gene: TRBV5-6
d_gene: TRBD1
len: 15
j_gene: TRBJ2-7
CDR3aa: CASSARAGGSYEQYF
CDR3nt: TGTGCCAGCAGCGCCCGCGCAGGGGGTTCCTACGAGCAGTACTTC

abundance: -
v_gene: TRBV10-2
d_gene: TRBD2
len: 14
j_gene: TRBJ2-1
CDR3aa: CASSALAGYNEQFF
CDR3nt: TGCGCCAGCAGTGCACTAGCGGGATACAATGAGCAGTTCTTC

abundance: -
v_gene: TRBV6-6
d_gene: TRBD2
len: 17
j_gene: TRBJ2-1
CDR3aa: CASSRRSGTSGMGEQFF
CDR3nt: TGTGCCAGCAGTCGTCGATCCGGGACTAGCGGCATGGGGGAGCAGTTCTTC

abundance: -
v_gene: TRBV7-2
d_gene: -
len: 15
j_gene: TRBJ2-1
CDR3aa: CASSLVEATTNEQFF
CDR3nt: TGTGCCAGCAGCTTAGTAGAGGCTACGACCAATGAGCAGTTCTTC

abundance: many
v_gene: TRBV11-3
d_gene: TRBD2
len: 16
j_gene: TRBJ2-2
CDR3aa: CASSGSGRANTGELFF
CDR3nt: TGTGCCAGCAGCGGTAGCGGGAGGGCGAACACCGGGGAGCTGTTTTTT

abundance: -
v_gene: TRBV7-8
d_gene: -
len: 16
j_gene: TRBJ1-6
CDR3aa: CASNRDYGSYNSPLHF
CDR3nt: TGTGCCAGCAACCGGGACTACGGCTCCTATAATTCACCCCTCCACTTT

abundance: -
v_gene: TRBV3-1/TRBV3-2
d_gene: TRBD1
len: 16
j_gene: TRBJ2-1
CDR3aa: CASSQDFRTGRHEQFF
CDR3nt: TGTGCCAGCAGCCAAGATTTTAGGACAGGGAGGCATGAGCAGTTCTTC

abundance: -
v_gene: TRBV19
d_gene: -
len: 15
j_gene: TRBJ2-3
CDR3aa: CASSLGLTLTDTQYF
CDR3nt: TGTGCCAGTAGTCTGGGACTCACCCTCACAGATACGCAGTATTTT

abundance: few
v_gene: TRBV29-1
d_gene: TRBD1
len: 13
j_gene: TRBJ1-4
CDR3aa: CSARTGKDEKLFF
CDR3nt: TGCAGCGCTAGGACAGGGAAGGATGAAAAACTGTTTTTT

abundance: -
v_gene: TRBV11-2
d_gene: -
len: 15
j_gene: TRBJ1-2
CDR3aa: CASSPLSRGRDGYTF
CDR3nt: TGTGCCAGCAGCCCTCTTAGCCGGGGTCGGGATGGCTACACCTTC

abundance: -
v_gene: TRBV7-9
d_gene: TRBD2
len: 16
j_gene: TRBJ2-3
CDR3aa: CASSLGGRPITDTQYF
CDR3nt: TGTGCCAGCAGCTTGGGGGGGAGGCCTATCACAGATACGCAGTATTTT

abundance: -
v_gene: TRBV11-2
d_gene: -
len: 13
j_gene: TRBJ1-4
CDR3aa: CASSSDRVEKLFF
CDR3nt: TGTGCCAGCAGCTCGGACAGAGTTGAAAAACTGTTTTTT

abundance: -
v_gene: TRBV2
d_gene: -
len: 15
j_gene: TRBJ2-3
CDR3aa: CASTRERAPTDTQYF
CDR3nt: TGTGCCAGCACAAGGGAGAGGGCCCCCACAGATACGCAGTATTTT

abundance: -
v_gene: TRBV18
d_gene: TRBD1
len: 16
j_gene: TRBJ2-2
CDR3aa: CASSRGQGHNTGELFF
CDR3nt: TGTGCCAGCTCACGGGGACAGGGGCACAACACCGGGGAGCTGTTTTTT

abundance: once
v_gene: TRBV28
d_gene: -
len: 13
j_gene: TRBJ1-4
CDR3aa: CASSYGLDEKLFF
CDR3nt: TGTGCCAGCAGCTATGGGCTGGATGAAAAACTGTTTTTT

abundance: -
v_gene: TRBV28
d_gene: TRBD2
len: 18
j_gene: TRBJ2-7
CDR3aa: CATTKPGLAGTQSYEQYF
CDR3nt: TGTGCCACGACGAAGCCGGGACTAGCGGGAACCCAGTCCTACGAGCAGTACTTC

abundance: -
v_gene: TRBV7-2
d_gene: -
len: 15
j_gene: TRBJ2-2
CDR3aa: CASSPGPANTGELFF
CDR3nt: TGTGCCAGCAGCCCTGGGCCTGCGAACACCGGGGAGCTGTTTTTT

abundance: -
v_gene: TRBV7-9
d_gene: -
len: 12
j_gene: TRBJ1-4
CDR3aa: CASSPGGEKLFF
CDR3nt: TGTGCCAGCAGCCCGGGAGGTGAAAAACTGTTTTTT

abundance: -
v_gene: TRBV28
d_gene: TRBD1
len: 15
j_gene: TRBJ2-7
CDR3aa: CASSWGTGGSYEQYF
CDR3nt: TGTGCCAGCAGTTGGGGGACAGGGGGCTCGTACGAGCAGTACTTC

abundance: few
v_gene: TRBV19
d_gene: -
len: 15
j_gene: TRBJ1-2
CDR3aa: CASSKGDVTLMATTF
CDR3nt: TGTGCCAGTAGTAAGGGGGACGTTACGCTTATGGCTACAACCTTC

abundance: -
v_gene: TRBV21-1
d_gene: -
len: 17
j_gene: TRBJ2-7
CDR3aa: CASSKALLAEALVEQYF
CDR3nt: TGTGCCAGCAGCAAAGCTCTTCTAGCGGAGGCGCTAGTCGAGCAGTACTTC

abundance: few
v_gene: TRBV6-1
d_gene: -
len: 14
j_gene: TRBJ1-4
CDR3aa: CASSDRATNEKLFF
CDR3nt: TGTGCCAGCAGTGACAGGGCGACTAATGAAAAACTGTTTTTT

abundance: -
v_gene: TRBV29-1
d_gene: TRBD1
len: 15
j_gene: TRBJ2-2
CDR3aa: CSVRTGGVNTGELFF
CDR3nt: TGCAGCGTTCGAACAGGGGGCGTGAACACCGGGGAGCTGTTTTTT

abundance: -
v_gene: TRBV7-2
d_gene: -
len: 16
j_gene: TRBJ1-2
CDR3aa: CASSLERWITTGGYTF
CDR3nt: TGTGCCAGCAGCTTAGAACGATGGATTACCACGGGGGGCTACACCTTC